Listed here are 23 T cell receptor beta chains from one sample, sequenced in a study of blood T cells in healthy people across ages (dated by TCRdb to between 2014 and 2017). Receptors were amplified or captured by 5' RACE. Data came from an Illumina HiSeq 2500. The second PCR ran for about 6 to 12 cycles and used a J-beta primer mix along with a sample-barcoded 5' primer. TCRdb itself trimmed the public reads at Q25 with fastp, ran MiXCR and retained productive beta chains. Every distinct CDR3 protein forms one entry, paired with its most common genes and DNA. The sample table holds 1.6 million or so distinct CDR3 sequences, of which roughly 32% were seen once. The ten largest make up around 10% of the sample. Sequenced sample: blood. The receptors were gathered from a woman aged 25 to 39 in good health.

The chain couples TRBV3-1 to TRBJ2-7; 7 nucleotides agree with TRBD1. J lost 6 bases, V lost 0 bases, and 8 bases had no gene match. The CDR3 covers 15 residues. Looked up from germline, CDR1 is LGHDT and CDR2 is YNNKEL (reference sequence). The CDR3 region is CASSQDWGQPPEQYF. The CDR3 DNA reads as TGTGCCAGCAGCCAAGATTGGGGACAGCCTCCCGAGCAGTACTTC.

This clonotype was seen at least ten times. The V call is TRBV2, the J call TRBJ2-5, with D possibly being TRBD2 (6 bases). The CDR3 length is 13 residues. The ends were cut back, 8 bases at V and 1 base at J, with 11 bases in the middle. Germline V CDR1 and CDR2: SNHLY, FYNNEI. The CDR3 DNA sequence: TGTGCCAGCGGTCGGGGACTCCAAGAGACCCAGTACTTC. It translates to CASGRGLQETQYF.

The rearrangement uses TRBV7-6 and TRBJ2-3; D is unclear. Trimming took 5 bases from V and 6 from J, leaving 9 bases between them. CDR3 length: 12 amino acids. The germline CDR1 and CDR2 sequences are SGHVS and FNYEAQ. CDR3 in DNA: TGTGCCAGCAGCCACCCCAGTGATACGCAGTATTTT. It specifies CASSHPSDTQYF.

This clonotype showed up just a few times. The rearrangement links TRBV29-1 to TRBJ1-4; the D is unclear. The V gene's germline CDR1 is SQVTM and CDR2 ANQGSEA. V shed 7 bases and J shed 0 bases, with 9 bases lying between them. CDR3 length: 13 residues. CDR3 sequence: CSAKRTTNEKLFF. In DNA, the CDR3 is TGCAGCGCGAAGAGAACAACTAATGAAAAACTGTTTTTT.

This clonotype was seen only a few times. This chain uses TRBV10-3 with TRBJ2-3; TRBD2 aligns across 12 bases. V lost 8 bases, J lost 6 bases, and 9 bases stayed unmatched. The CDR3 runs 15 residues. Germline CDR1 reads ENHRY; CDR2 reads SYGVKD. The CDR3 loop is CAIGYLAGGTDTQYF. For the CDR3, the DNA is TGTGCCATCGGTTACCTAGCGGGAGGGACGGATACGCAGTATTTT.

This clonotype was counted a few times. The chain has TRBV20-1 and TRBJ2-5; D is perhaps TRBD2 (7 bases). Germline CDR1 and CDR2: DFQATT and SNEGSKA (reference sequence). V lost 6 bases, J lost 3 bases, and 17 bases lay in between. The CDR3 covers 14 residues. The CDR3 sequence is CSARFGGPKETQYF. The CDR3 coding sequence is TGCAGTGCCCGGTTCGGGGGGCCAAAAGAGACCCAGTACTTC.

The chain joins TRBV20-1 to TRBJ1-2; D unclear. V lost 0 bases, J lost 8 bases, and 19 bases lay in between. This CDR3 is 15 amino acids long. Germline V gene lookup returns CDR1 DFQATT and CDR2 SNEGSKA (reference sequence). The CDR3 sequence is CSARDFRRVERGYTF. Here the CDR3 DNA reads TGCAGTGCTAGAGATTTTAGGAGGGTGGAGAGGGGCTACACCTTC.

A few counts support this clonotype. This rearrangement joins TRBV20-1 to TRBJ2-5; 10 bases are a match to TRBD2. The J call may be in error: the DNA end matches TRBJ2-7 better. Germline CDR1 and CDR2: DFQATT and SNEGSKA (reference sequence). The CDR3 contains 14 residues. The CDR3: CSARPTLAGDEQYF. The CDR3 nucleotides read TGCAGTGCTAGACCAACCCTAGCGGGAGACGAGCAGTACTTC.

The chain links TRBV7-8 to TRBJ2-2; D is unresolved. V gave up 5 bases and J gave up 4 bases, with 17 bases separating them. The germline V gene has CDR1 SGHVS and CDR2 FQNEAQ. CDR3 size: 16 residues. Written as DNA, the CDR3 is TGTGCCAGCAGCGGTTGGCCTTTATTAGCCACCGGGGAGCTGTTTTTT. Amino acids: CASSGWPLLATGELFF.

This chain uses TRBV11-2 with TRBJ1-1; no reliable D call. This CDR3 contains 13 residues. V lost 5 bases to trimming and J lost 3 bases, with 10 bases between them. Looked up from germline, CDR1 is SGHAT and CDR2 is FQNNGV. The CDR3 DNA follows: TGTGCCAGCAGCACCCGAAAGGACACTGAAGCTTTCTTT. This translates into CASSTRKDTEAFF.

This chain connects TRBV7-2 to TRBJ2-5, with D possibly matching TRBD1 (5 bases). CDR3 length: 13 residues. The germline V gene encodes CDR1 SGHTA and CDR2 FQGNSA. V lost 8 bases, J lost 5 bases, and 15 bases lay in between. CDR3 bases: TGTGCCAGCGCGCAGGGTTGGTCGGAGACCCAGTACTTC. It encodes CASAQGWSETQYF.

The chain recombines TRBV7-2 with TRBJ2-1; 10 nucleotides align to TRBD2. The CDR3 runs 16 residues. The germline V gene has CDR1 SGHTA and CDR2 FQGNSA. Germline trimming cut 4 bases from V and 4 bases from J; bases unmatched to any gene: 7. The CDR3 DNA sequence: TGTGCCAGCAGCTCTCCAGCGGGAGGGCCTTACAATGAGCAGTTCTTC. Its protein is CASSSPAGGPYNEQFF.

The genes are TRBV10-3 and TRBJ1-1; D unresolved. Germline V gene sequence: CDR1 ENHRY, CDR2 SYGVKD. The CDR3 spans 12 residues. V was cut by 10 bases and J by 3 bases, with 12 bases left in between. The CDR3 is CATSAADTEAFF. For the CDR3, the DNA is TGTGCCACCTCAGCGGCAGACACTGAAGCTTTCTTT.

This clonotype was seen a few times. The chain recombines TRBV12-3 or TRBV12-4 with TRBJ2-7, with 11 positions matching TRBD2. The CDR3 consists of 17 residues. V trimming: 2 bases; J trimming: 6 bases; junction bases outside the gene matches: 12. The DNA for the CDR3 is TGTGCCAGCAGTTTATCGCTAGCGGGGGGCAGTTTCGGCGAGCAGTACTTC. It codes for CASSLSLAGGSFGEQYF.

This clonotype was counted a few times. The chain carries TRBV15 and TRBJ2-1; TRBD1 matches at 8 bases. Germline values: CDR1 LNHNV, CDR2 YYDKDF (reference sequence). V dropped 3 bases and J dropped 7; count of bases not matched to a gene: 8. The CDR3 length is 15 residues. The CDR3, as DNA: TGTGCCACCAGCAGCCCAGGGGGCGCGAGTAATGAGCAGTTCTTC. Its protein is CATSSPGGASNEQFF.

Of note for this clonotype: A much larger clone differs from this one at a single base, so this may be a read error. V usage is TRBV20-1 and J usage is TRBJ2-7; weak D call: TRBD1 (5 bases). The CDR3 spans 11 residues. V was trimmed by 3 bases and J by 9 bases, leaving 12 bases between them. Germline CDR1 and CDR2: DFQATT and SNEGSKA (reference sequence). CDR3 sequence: CSARTVARQYF. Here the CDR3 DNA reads TGCAGTGCTAGGACAGTGGCAAGGCAGTACTTC.

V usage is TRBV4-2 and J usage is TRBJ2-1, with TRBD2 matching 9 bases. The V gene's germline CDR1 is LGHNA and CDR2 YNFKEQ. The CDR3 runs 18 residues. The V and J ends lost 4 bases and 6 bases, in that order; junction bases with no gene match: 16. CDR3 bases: TGTGCCAGCAGCCCCCAAGGTAGCGGGAGTTTGGGAAGCAATGAGCAGTTCTTC. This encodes CASSPQGSGSLGSNEQFF.

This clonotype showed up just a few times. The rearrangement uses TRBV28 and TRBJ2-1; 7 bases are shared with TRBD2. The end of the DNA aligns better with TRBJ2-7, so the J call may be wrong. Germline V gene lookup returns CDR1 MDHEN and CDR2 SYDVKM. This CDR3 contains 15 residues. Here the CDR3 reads CASSLAGAIYNEQYF. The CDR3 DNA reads TGTGCCAGCAGTTTAGCGGGAGCCATCTACAATGAGCAGTACTTC.

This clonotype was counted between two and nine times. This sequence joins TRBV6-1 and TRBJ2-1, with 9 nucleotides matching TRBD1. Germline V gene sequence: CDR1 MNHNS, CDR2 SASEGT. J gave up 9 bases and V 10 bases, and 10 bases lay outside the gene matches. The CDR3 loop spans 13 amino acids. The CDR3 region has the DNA TGTGCCACCATACCGGGACAGGGAACTGAGCAGTTCTTC. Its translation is CATIPGQGTEQFF.

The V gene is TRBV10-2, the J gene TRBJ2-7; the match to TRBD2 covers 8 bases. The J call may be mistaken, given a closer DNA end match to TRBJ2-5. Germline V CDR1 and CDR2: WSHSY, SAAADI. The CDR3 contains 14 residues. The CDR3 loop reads CASLLDGGAGTQYF. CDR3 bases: TGCGCCAGCCTCCTAGACGGGGGGGCCGGGACCCAGTACTTC.

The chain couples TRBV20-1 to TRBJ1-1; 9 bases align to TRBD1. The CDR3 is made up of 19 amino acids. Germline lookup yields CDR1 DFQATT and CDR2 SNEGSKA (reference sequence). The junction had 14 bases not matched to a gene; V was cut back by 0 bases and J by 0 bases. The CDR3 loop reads CSARDGTGKSRGMNTEAFF. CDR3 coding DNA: TGCAGTGCTAGAGACGGGACAGGGAAATCCAGGGGAATGAACACTGAAGCTTTCTTT.

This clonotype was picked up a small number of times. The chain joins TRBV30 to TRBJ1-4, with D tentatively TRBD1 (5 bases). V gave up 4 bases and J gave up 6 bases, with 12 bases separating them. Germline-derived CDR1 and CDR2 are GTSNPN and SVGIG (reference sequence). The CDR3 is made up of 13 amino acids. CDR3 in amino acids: CAWTRGAYEKLFF. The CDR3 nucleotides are TGTGCCTGGACCCGAGGGGCATATGAAAAACTGTTTTTT. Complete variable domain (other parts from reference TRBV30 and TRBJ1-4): SQTIHQWPATLVQPVGSPLSLECTVEGTSNPNLYWYRQAAGRGLQLLFYSVGIGQISSEVPQNLSASRPQDRQFILSSKKLLLSDSGFYLCAWTRGAYEKLFFGSGTQLSVL.

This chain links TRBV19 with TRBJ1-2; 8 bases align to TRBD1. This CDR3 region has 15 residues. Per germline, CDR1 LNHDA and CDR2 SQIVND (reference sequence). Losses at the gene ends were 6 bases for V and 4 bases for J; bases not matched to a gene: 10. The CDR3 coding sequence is TGTGCCAGTAGCACCACCCGTGGACAGGGCTATGGCTACACCTTC. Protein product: CASSTTRGQGYGYTF.